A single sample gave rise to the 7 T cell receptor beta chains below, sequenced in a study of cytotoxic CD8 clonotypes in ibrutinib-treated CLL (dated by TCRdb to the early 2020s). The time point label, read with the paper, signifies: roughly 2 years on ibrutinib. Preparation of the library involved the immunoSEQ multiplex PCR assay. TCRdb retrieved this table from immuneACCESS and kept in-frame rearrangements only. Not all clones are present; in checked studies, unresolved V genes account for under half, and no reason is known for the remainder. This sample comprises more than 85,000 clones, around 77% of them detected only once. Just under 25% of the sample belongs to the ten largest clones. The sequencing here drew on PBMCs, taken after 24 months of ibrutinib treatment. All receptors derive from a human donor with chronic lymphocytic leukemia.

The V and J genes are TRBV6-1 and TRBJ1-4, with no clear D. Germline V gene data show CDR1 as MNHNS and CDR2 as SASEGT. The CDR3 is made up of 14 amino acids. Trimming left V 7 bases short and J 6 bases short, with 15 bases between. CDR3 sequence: CASNLHRTYEKLFF. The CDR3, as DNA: TGTGCCAGCAACTTACACCGAACGTATGAAAAACTGTTTTTT.

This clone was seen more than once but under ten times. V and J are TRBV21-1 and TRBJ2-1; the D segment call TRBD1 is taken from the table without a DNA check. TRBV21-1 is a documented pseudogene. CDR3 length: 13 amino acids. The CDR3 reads CASSPDVVNEQFF. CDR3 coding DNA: TGTGCCAGCAGCCCAGATGTTGTGAATGAGCAGTTCTTC.

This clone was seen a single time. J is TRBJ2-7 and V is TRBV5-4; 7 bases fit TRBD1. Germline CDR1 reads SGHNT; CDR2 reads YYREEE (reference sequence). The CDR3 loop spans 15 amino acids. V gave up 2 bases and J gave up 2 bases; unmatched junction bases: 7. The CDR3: CASSFAGTEAYEQYF. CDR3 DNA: TGTGCCAGCAGCTTCGCCGGGACAGAAGCCTACGAGCAGTACTTC.

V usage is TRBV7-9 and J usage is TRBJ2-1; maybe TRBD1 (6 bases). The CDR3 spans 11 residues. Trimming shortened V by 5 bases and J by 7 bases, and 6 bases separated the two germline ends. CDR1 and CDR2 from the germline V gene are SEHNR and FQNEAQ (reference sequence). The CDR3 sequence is CASSQGNEQFF. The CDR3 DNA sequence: TGTGCCAGCAGCCAGGGGAATGAGCAGTTCTTC.

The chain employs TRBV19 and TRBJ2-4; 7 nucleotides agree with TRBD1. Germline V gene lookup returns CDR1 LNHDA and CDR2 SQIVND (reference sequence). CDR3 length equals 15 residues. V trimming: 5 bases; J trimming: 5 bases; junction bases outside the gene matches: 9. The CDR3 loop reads CASSVGTAFENIQYF. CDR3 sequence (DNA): TGTGCCAGTAGTGTCGGGACAGCGTTTGAAAACATTCAGTACTTC.

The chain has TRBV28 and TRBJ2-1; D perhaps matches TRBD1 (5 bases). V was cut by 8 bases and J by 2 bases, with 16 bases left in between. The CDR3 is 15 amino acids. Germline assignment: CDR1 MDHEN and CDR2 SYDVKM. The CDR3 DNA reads TGTGCCAGCGAATCAGCTCAGGGCGCCTACAATGAGCAGTTCTTC. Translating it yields CASESAQGAYNEQFF.

In nucleotides, the CDR3 is TGCGCCAGCAGCTTGGCGGGACTAGCGGGAGTAGGGTCGGTTAATGAGCAGTTCTTC. Its translation: CASSLAGLAGVGSVNEQFF. V is TRBV5-1 and J is TRBJ2-1, with 14 bases fitting TRBD2. The CDR3 runs 19 residues. V shed 0 bases, J shed 7 bases, and the junction held 12 bases outside the gene matches. From germline, CDR1 is SGHRS and CDR2 YFSETQ.